These 20 T cell receptor beta chains originate from one sample sequenced in a study of blood T cell repertoires in COVID-19. Profiling relied on immunoSEQ multiplex PCR, and the TCRdb table lists in-frame clones only, not all of them. There are 220,000 or so clones in the sample; roughly 90% occur only once, and approximately 15% lies in the top ten. The specimen sequenced was PBMCs or T cells enriched from blood (not recorded which). All receptors derive from a man younger than 45 who had been exposed to COVID-19.

The chain uses TRBV19 and TRBJ1-5; no clear D. This CDR3 has 13 amino acids. Germline values: CDR1 LNHDA, CDR2 SQIVND (reference sequence). V lost 6 bases, J lost 2 bases, and 8 bases lay in between. DNA for the CDR3: TGTGCCAGTAGGCTTCGGGGCAATCAGCCCCAGCATTTT. Encoded protein: CASRLRGNQPQHF.

V is TRBV5-1 and J is TRBJ2-5; 9 nucleotides align to TRBD2. Germline V lookup: CDR1 SGHRS, CDR2 YFSETQ. J lost 2 bases, V lost 3 bases, and 11 bases had no gene match. The CDR3 loop spans 17 amino acids. The CDR3 here is CASSSPDSGGLQETQYF. The CDR3 coding sequence is TGCGCCAGCAGCTCCCCGGATAGCGGGGGTTTACAAGAGACCCAGTACTTC. Variable domain in full (rest from reference TRBV5-1 and TRBJ2-5): KAGVTQTPRYLIKTRGQQVTLSCSPISGHRSVSWYQQTPGQGLQFLFEYFSETQRNKGNFPGRFSGRQFSNSRSEMNVSTLELGDSALYLCASSSPDSGGLQETQYFGPGTRLLVL.

In this sample, this clone turned up a few times. The J gene is TRBJ2-1, the V gene TRBV7-2; 8 positions match TRBD2. CDR1 SGHTA and CDR2 FQGNSA come from the germline V gene. Unmatched junction bases numbered 4, after V lost 0 bases and J lost 6 bases. The CDR3 contains 15 residues. The CDR3 DNA reads TGTGCCAGCAGCTTAGCGGCGGGGGGTACCAATGAGCAGTTCTTC. Its translation is CASSLAAGGTNEQFF. Using reference TRBV7-2 and TRBJ2-1 for the parts outside the CDR3, the full variable domain is GAGVSQSPSNKVTEKGKDVELRCDPISGHTALYWYRQSLGQGLEFLIYFQGNSAPDKSGLPSDRFSAERTGGSVSTLTIQRTQQEDSAVYLCASSLAAGGTNEQFFGPGTRLTVL.

The J gene is TRBJ2-7, the V gene TRBV5-1; 7 bases match TRBD1. Germline trimming cut 2 bases from V and 6 bases from J; bases unmatched to any gene: 8. CDR1 is SGHRS, CDR2 YFSETQ, per germline. The CDR3 runs to 14 residues. CDR3 coding DNA: TGCGCCAGCAGCTTACAACAGGGGCCTGGCGAGCAGTACTTC. Amino acid sequence: CASSLQQGPGEQYF.

This clone was counted a few times. V gene TRBV9 combines with J gene TRBJ1-3; TRBD1 might be the D (6 bases). CDR3 length: 14 residues. Germline-derived CDR1 and CDR2 are SGDLS and YYNGEE. Trimming shortened V by 3 bases and J by 7 bases, and 14 bases separated the two germline ends. CDR3 residues: CASSEQGNANTIYF. The DNA for the CDR3 is TGTGCCAGCAGCGAACAGGGTAACGCGAACACCATATATTTT.

This chain links TRBV5-4 with TRBJ1-2; TRBD1 is a possible D gene (6 bases). The CDR3 runs 18 residues. CDR1 is SGHNT, CDR2 YYREEE, per germline (reference sequence). Trimming cost V 1 base and J 7 bases, with 26 bases left between them. The chain's CDR3 is CASSLPGTSGVTMSGYTF. The CDR3 DNA is TGTGCCAGCAGCTTGCCAGGGACGTCAGGGGTCACGATGAGTGGCTACACCTTC. Full variable domain (rest looked up from reference TRBV5-4 and TRBJ1-2): ETGVTQSPTHLIKTRGQQVTLRCSSQSGHNTVSWYQQALGQGPQFIFQYYREEENGRGNFPPRFSGLQFPNYSSELNVNALELDDSALYLCASSLPGTSGVTMSGYTFGSGTRLTVV.

This clone was seen only once. The chain links TRBV6-5 to TRBJ2-1, with TRBD2 identical over 7 bases. With V trimmed by 6 bases and J by 2 bases, 7 bases remained unmatched. Per germline, CDR1 MNHEY and CDR2 SVGAGI. CDR3 length equals 15 residues. The CDR3 spells CASRTASGTYNEQFF. CDR3 nucleotide sequence: TGTGCCAGCAGGACCGCTAGCGGAACCTACAATGAGCAGTTCTTC.

The genes are TRBV10-3 and TRBJ2-6; perhaps TRBD2 as D (5 bases). The V gene's germline CDR1 is ENHRY and CDR2 SYGVKD. The CDR3 consists of 14 residues. V dropped 9 bases and J dropped 4 bases, with 13 bases sitting between them. CDR3 nucleotides: TGTGCCATACCCGGGGTGGCAGGGGCCAACGTCCTGACTTTC. This codes for CAIPGVAGANVLTF.

The genes are TRBV7-9 and TRBJ2-7; D possibly corresponds to TRBD2 (6 bases). This CDR3 has 13 residues. CDR1 and CDR2 from the germline V gene are SEHNR and FQNEAQ (reference sequence). Trimming took off 4 bases at V and 0 bases at J, with 7 bases between the two ends. The CDR3 sequence is CASSWGVSYEQYF. The DNA of the CDR3 is TGTGCCAGCAGCTGGGGGGTCTCCTACGAGCAGTACTTC.

This chain uses TRBV3-1 (or the pseudogene TRBV3-2) with TRBJ2-7; 7 positions match TRBD2. This CDR3 region has 16 residues. With 3 bases clipped from V and 0 bases from J, the junction kept 8 bases outside the gene matches. CDR1 is LGHDT and CDR2 is YNNKEL in the germline V gene (reference sequence). The CDR3, as DNA: TGTGCCAGCAGCCAGCTAGCGGCCTTGAGCTCCTACGAGCAGTACTTC. Its protein product is CASSQLAALSSYEQYF.

The CDR3 DNA reads as TGTGCCAGCAGCCAAGATCACAATCAGCCCCAGCATTTT. It yields the protein CASSQDHNQPQHF. This chain links TRBV3-1 (or the pseudogene TRBV3-2) with TRBJ1-5; D call uncertain. Trimming stripped 0 bases from V and 3 bases from J, with 3 bases between. CDR1 LGHDT and CDR2 YNNKEL come from the germline V gene (reference sequence). CDR3 length: 13 amino acids.

The J gene is TRBJ1-5, the V gene TRBV7-2, with 9 bases aligning to TRBD1. The CDR3 has 17 amino acids. Germline-derived CDR1 and CDR2 are SGHTA and FQGNSA. V was clipped by 5 bases and J by 7 bases; unmatched bases: 15. CDR3 loop: CASSGGTGTRRGQPQHF. The CDR3 coding sequence is TGTGCCAGCAGCGGCGGGACAGGGACCCGGAGGGGGCAGCCCCAGCATTTT. The full variable domain, with the rest looked up from reference TRBV7-2 and TRBJ1-5, is GAGVSQSPSNKVTEKGKDVELRCDPISGHTALYWYRQSLGQGLEFLIYFQGNSAPDKSGLPSDRFSAERTGGSVSTLTIQRTQQEDSAVYLCASSGGTGTRRGQPQHFGDGTRLSIL.

The gene calls are TRBV18 and TRBJ1-3; possible D gene TRBD1, 5 bases. This CDR3 spans 17 amino acids. Germline CDR1 is KGHSH and CDR2 is LQKENI. The V end lost 3 bases, the J end lost 0 bases, and 15 bases lay between the germline ends. CDR3 sequence reads: CASSPTGQGSSGNTIYF. DNA of the CDR3: TGTGCCAGCTCACCCACCGGGCAGGGCAGCTCTGGAAACACCATATATTTT. The full variable domain, with the rest looked up from reference TRBV18 and TRBJ1-3, is NAGVMQNPRHLVRRRGQEARLRCSPMKGHSHVYWYRQLPEEGLKFMVYLQKENIIDESGMPKERFSAEFPKEGPSILRIQQVVRGDSAAYFCASSPTGQGSSGNTIYFGEGSWLTVV.

DNA of the CDR3: TGTGCCAGTAGGGACAGGGTTCATGAAAAACTGTTTTTT. It is translated as CASRDRVHEKLFF. The V call is TRBV19, the J call TRBJ1-4; TRBD1 matches at 8 bases. The V segment lost 6 bases and the J segment 6 bases; nucleotides outside the gene matches: 3. From germline, CDR1 is LNHDA and CDR2 SQIVND (reference sequence). The CDR3 has 13 amino acids.

This clone has a handful of counts. The V call is TRBV5-1, the J call TRBJ1-2, with 7 bases matching TRBD1. V shed 5 bases and J 10 bases; nucleotides not matched to a gene: 17. Germline V gives CDR1 SGHRS, CDR2 YFSETQ. This CDR3 region has 15 residues. The CDR3 here is CASRLVTGTEFDYTF. The CDR3 DNA sequence: TGCGCCAGCAGACTCGTAACCGGGACAGAGTTTGACTACACCTTC. Supplemented by reference TRBV5-1 and TRBJ1-2, the full variable domain reads KAGVTQTPRYLIKTRGQQVTLSCSPISGHRSVSWYQQTPGQGLQFLFEYFSETQRNKGNFPGRFSGRQFSNSRSEMNVSTLELGDSALYLCASRLVTGTEFDYTFGSGTRLTVV.

The chain carries TRBV24-1 and TRBJ2-1, with 7 bases fitting TRBD1. This CDR3 is 13 amino acids long. From germline, CDR1 is KGHDR and CDR2 SFDVKD. The trim removed 2 bases at V and 9 bases at J, leaving 3 bases unmatched. The CDR3 DNA reads TGTGCCACCAGTGATTCTACAGGGGTTGAGCAGTTCTTC. Translating it yields CATSDSTGVEQFF.

The chain recombines TRBV7-2 with TRBJ1-5; no firm D call. This CDR3 has 16 amino acids. V lost 1 base and J 4 bases, leaving 14 bases between the germline ends. The germline V gene encodes CDR1 SGHTA and CDR2 FQGNSA. In DNA form, the CDR3 reads TGTGCCAGCAGCTTAGTTGGAGGAATGGGGAATCAGCCCCAGCATTTT. It translates to CASSLVGGMGNQPQHF.

This chain uses TRBV2 with TRBJ1-1; D uncertain. Germline V gives CDR1 SNHLY, CDR2 FYNNEI. The V end lost 4 bases, the J end lost 2 bases, and 14 bases lay between the germline ends. The CDR3 runs to 15 residues. The CDR3 loop is CASSAERAGNTEAFF. DNA for the CDR3: TGTGCCAGCAGTGCCGAAAGGGCGGGTAACACTGAAGCTTTCTTT.

The rearrangement joins TRBV6-6 to TRBJ2-1; no firm D call. Trimming left V 0 bases short and J 2 bases short, with 8 bases between. Germline V gene lookup returns CDR1 MNHNY and CDR2 SVGAGI (reference sequence). The CDR3 runs to 15 residues. The CDR3, as DNA: TGTGCCAGCAGTTACTCGATCAGTCCCTACAATGAGCAGTTCTTC. This encodes CASSYSISPYNEQFF.

Only a few counts were recorded for this clone. The gene calls are TRBV5-4 and TRBJ1-6, with TRBD1 matching over 9 bases. Germline V CDR1 and CDR2: SGHNT, YYREEE (reference sequence). V gave up 0 bases and J gave up 10 bases; unmatched junction bases: 8. This CDR3 region has 16 residues. CDR3 coding DNA: TGTGCCAGCAGCTTGGCTACGGGACAGGGAAACTCACCCCTCCACTTT. This sequence encodes CASSLATGQGNSPLHF.